This T cell receptor (beta chain) stems from a study of shared clonotypes between healthy human individuals (dated by TCRdb to about 2020). A note on the overall study: The cohort comprised two women and a few men aged 18 to 49 years. For each donor, CD4 naive and CD4 memory were each run on three plates, CD8 naive on two plates, and CD8 memory on one plate. Blood TCR repertoires of four to six healthy adults were deeply sequenced to estimate repertoire size and the extent of clonotype sharing between individuals. To increase sequencing depth and limit assay-specific biases, different laboratories used diverse techniques to prepare libraries and sequence TCR repertoires. Leukapheresis yielded between about 0.9 and 10 billion PBMCs per donor. Here is what the overall study found, with its caveats: Based on pairwise subsampling, the degree of clonotype sharing among donors was expected to be affected by sequencing depth. Sampling was restricted to blood, and TCR repertoires in tissues likely differ from the TCR repertoires found in blood. Because the study included only a small number of donors, the genetic and exposure-history diversity represented was limited. Across a few donors, about 4.5% of naive CD4, roughly 3.8% of naive CD8, approximately 2.5% of memory CD4, and 0.3% to 0.45% of memory CD8 clonotypes were shared. Compared with non-shared clonotypes, clonotypes shared by all four sorted-subset donors had higher generation probabilities. Rarefaction of sorted-subset datasets indicated incomplete sequencing despite the large sequencing depth. Estimated clonotype richness was generally larger for naive than for memory subsets.

About this clone itself: Its antigen is still unknown. One base away there is no much larger clone; base qualities are not given. This same CDR3 is encoded by further DNA sequences in the sample.

CD8 naive samples were obtained by positive selection for CCR7 among CD45RO-negative cells, yielding a CD45RA+CCR7+ population from which TemRA cells were excluded. The donors were healthy, HIV-negative adults who had no recently reported acute infections or vaccinations. Only Caucasian adults living in Nashville, Tennessee, USA were represented among the donors. Blood was collected by leukapheresis, and PBMCs were isolated by Ficoll-Histopaque density gradient centrifugation and then cryopreserved in liquid nitrogen vapor phase. Analytical flow cytometry was used to check the purity and quantity of each magnetically sorted T cell population. Genomic DNA was isolated from each sorted fraction and quantified by UV absorbance on a Nanodrop 2000c. TCR CDR3 regions were amplified from genomic DNA by multiplex PCR using the deep immunoSEQ assay. Extracted genomic DNA from each cell subset was distributed evenly across all wells of several immunoSEQ 96-well plates, and each plate was treated as a replicate. For sorted subsets, each replicate PCR was loaded with 200 ng genomic DNA, equivalent to 30,000 or so T cell genomes. Purified libraries were quantified with a Qubit 3.0 fluorometer, sized on a Bioanalyzer 2100, and re-quantified with the KAPA Library Quantification kit. Each immunoSEQ 96-well plate was sequenced on its own single-read 150-cycle Illumina NextSeq 550 flow cell. The original methods were these. The immunoSEQ output contained only junctional sequences without quality scores, so filtering could not match that applied to full-length reads. To assign V/J genes and CDR3, sequences were annotated against IMGT germline references using PyIR, a Python wrapper for IgBLAST v1.9. Reads were removed for weak V/J assignments (E-value above 1e-6), missing CDR3, stop codons, out-of-frame junctions, or ambiguous translated residues. A V3J clonotype was defined by an identical inferred V gene, J gene, and CDR3 amino acid sequence. Percentage overlap between repertoires was computed as shared unique clonotypes divided by the size of the smaller repertoire. RTK rarefaction, the Chao1 estimator, and Recon v2.1 estimates of unobserved clonotypes were used to assess repertoire richness. For all TCRbeta clonotypes obtained by the gDNA method from a handful of donors, generation probabilities were computed with OLGA. The table was pulled from immuneACCESS by TCRdb, which kept in-frame rearrangements only. Such tables lose some clones; where checked, under half of the loss comes from unresolved V genes, and the rest has no known cause. V, J and clone size are taken as reported in that table, and D and trimming were inferred from the DNA itself. The sample has just over 2,000,000 clones on record, about 95% of them singletons. 0.9% to 1.3% of the sample comes from the top ten.

The germline V gene sets CDR1 to MDHEN and CDR2 to SYDVKM. V gives up 3 bases and J gives up 5 bases, and the segment between their germline ends measures 10 bases. The CDR3 spans 13 residues, from the cysteine through the phenylalanine. Only CDR3 DNA remains: 39 bases, in frame from the first base. Recombination joined TRBV28 with TRBJ2-5; the D gene is perhaps TRBD2, from 5 matching bases. Sequenced sample: naive CD8+ T cells sorted from blood. Per the publication, the cell subset or site label means: CD45RA+CCR7+. The sequence was obtained from a man aged 18 to 29 in good health. This receptor has the CDR3 CASSFLGGETQYF. The nucleotides read TGTGCCAGCAGTTTCTTAGGAGGCGAGACCCAGTACTTC. Reference TRBV28 and TRBJ2-5 genes cover what lies past the CDR3, so the full variable domain is DVKVTQSSRYLVKRTGEKVFLECVQDMDHENMFWYRQDPGLGLRLIYFSYDVKMKEKGDIPEGYSVSREKKERFSLILESASTNQTSMYLCASSFLGGETQYFGPGTRLLVL.